Presented here are 4 T cell receptor beta chains from one specimen sequenced in a study of human T cells and chemical hapten exposure. Stated time point: pre-sensitization, week 0. Specified treatment: therapeutic diphenylcyclopropenone sensitization with weekly scalp DPC. TCRdb passed the RACE reads through MiXCR, listing each CDR3 protein once. The sample has roughly 100,000 distinct CDR3 sequences, roughly a tenth seen once. The sequencing used whole blood, collected in connection with sensitization to the hapten diphenylcyclopropenone (DPC). These receptor sequences come from a woman in her sixties or seventies with alopecia areata. Some clones in this sample may be carry-over from other donors' samples.

The table lists this clonotype with a few counts. This chain links TRBV30 with TRBJ1-6, with D unclear. The CDR3 covers 12 residues. From germline, CDR1 is GTSNPN and CDR2 SVGIG (reference sequence). Trimming took 4 bases from V and 5 from J, leaving 6 bases between them. CDR3 coding DNA: TGTGCCTGGAAGCAAAATAATTCACCCCTCCACTTT. Protein sequence: CAWKQNNSPLHF. Full variable domain (outside the CDR3, taken from reference TRBV30 and TRBJ1-6): SQTIHQWPATLVQPVGSPLSLECTVEGTSNPNLYWYRQAAGRGLQLLFYSVGIGQISSEVPQNLSASRPQDRQFILSSKKLLLSDSGFYLCAWKQNNSPLHFGNGTRLTVT.

The chain has TRBV2 and TRBJ1-4; D gene ambiguous. The CDR3 totals 15 residues. V lost 5 bases and J 3 bases, leaving 13 bases between the germline ends. Germline lookup yields CDR1 SNHLY and CDR2 FYNNEI. CDR3: CASSREGGSNEKLFF. CDR3 sequence (DNA): TGTGCCAGCAGTCGTGAGGGTGGCTCTAATGAAAAACTGTTTTTT.

This clonotype has just a few counts. The rearrangement links TRBV12-5 to TRBJ1-6; 7 bases fit TRBD1. V lost 7 bases and J lost 5; bases outside the gene matches: 5. Germline V lookup: CDR1 LGHNT, CDR2 FRNRAP. CDR3 size: 14 residues. The CDR3 here is CASAPGQNNSPLHF. CDR3 bases: TGTGCTAGTGCTCCGGGACAGAATAATTCACCCCTCCACTTT. Filled out from reference TRBV12-5 and TRBJ1-6, the complete variable domain reads DARVTQTPRHKVTEMGQEVTMRCQPILGHNTVFWYRQTMMQGLELLAYFRNRAPLDDSGMPKDRFSAEMPDATLATLKIQPSEPRDSAVYFCASAPGQNNSPLHFGNGTRLTVT.

This clonotype has a count of ten or more. This sequence joins TRBV21-1 and TRBJ1-4; the table's D gene call, TRBD1, was not cross checked with the DNA. TRBV21-1 is a listed pseudogene. The CDR3 has 15 amino acids. The CDR3 protein is CASSKGDSPNEKLFF. CDR3 bases: TGTGCCAGCAGCAAGGGGGACAGCCCTAATGAAAAACTGTTTTTT.